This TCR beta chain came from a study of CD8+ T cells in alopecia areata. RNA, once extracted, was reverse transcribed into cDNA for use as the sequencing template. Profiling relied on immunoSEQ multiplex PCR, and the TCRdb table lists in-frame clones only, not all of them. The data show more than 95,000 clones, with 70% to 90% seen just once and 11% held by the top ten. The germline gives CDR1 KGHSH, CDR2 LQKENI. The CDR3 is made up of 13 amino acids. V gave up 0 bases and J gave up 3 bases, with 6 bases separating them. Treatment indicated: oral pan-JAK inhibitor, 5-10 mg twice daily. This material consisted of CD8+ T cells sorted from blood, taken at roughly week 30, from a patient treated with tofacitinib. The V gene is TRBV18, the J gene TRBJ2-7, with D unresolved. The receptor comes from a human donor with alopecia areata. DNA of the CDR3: TGTGCCAGCTCACCACCGAGTGTCTACGAGCAGTACTTC. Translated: CASSPPSVYEQYF.